Below are 20 T cell receptor beta chains sequenced from a single sample in a study of T cells in Graves' hyperthyroidism and ophthalmopathy. The investigators amplified TCR beta CDR3 regions from RNA transcripts. Researchers ran a first-round RT-PCR on the TCR CDR3 using the HTBI primer set. Each CDR3 protein gets one entry after TCRdb re-called the multiplex PCR reads with MiXCR. The sample has some 700,000 distinct CDR3 sequences; roughly 17% are singletons. Sequences were obtained from blood. These receptors originate from a man in his forties or fifties with Graves' hyperthyroidism.

V and J are TRBV7-9 and TRBJ1-5, with no clear D. V was shortened by 1 base and J by 6 bases, with 7 bases between the two germline ends. Germline V lookup: CDR1 SEHNR, CDR2 FQNEAQ (reference sequence). The CDR3 loop spans 13 amino acids. The DNA of the CDR3 is TGTGCCAGCAGCTTAGATCCGGCTCAGCCCCAGCATTTT. Its protein product is CASSLDPAQPQHF.

J is TRBJ2-1 and V is TRBV4-1, with 13 bases matching TRBD2. Germline V gives CDR1 MGHRA, CDR2 YSYEKL. The CDR3 is made up of 16 amino acids. V shed 1 base and J 9 bases; nucleotides not matched to a gene: 6. CDR3 nucleotide sequence: TGCGCCAGCAGCCAAGTTCAGGGACTAGCGGGATCTGAGCAGTTCTTC. Amino acids: CASSQVQGLAGSEQFF.

This clonotype was detected ten times or more. This chain joins TRBV29-1 and TRBJ2-7; TRBD2 matches at 10 bases. Per the germline V gene, CDR1 is SQVTM and CDR2 is ANQGSEA. The ends lost 0 bases at V and 5 bases at J; junction bases unmatched: 7. The CDR3 runs 15 residues. The CDR3 here is CSVEEVSSGRDEQYF. CDR3 DNA: TGCAGCGTTGAAGAAGTATCCAGCGGGAGGGACGAGCAGTACTTC.

The V gene is TRBV5-1, the J gene TRBJ1-2; tentative D call: TRBD1 (6 bases). The germline V gene encodes CDR1 SGHRS and CDR2 YFSETQ. V lost 3 bases and J lost 3, with 9 bases in between. This CDR3 has 13 amino acids. The CDR3 DNA reads as TGCGCCAGCAGCTGGGACACCGACTATGGCTACACCTTC. Translating it yields CASSWDTDYGYTF.

This clonotype was counted many times. This sequence joins TRBV7-9 and TRBJ2-7; D may correspond to TRBD1 or TRBD2 (5 bases each). V gave up 1 base and J gave up 3 bases, with 13 bases separating them. Germline V gene data show CDR1 as SEHNR and CDR2 as FQNEAQ (reference sequence). The CDR3 contains 15 residues. The CDR3 coding sequence is TGTGCCAGCAGCTTAGGGGGGTCTGGGGTCTACGAGCAGTACTTC. Residues: CASSLGGSGVYEQYF.

The chain has TRBV7-3 and TRBJ2-2; D possibly corresponds to TRBD2 (6 bases). Per germline, CDR1 SGHTA and CDR2 FQGTGA. The CDR3 sequence is 17 residues long. V lost 5 bases, J lost 2 bases, and 18 bases lay in between. The CDR3 region is CASSIPWAEGNTGELFF. The CDR3 DNA follows: TGTGCCAGCAGCATCCCGTGGGCGGAGGGTAACACCGGGGAGCTGTTTTTT.

This clonotype was recorded at least ten times. This sequence joins TRBV7-9 and TRBJ1-4; no reliable D call. Looked up from germline, CDR1 is SEHNR and CDR2 is FQNEAQ (reference sequence). This CDR3 region has 15 residues. The germline V and J ends were trimmed by 2 bases and 3 bases, with 10 bases remaining between them. The CDR3 DNA reads TGTGCCAGCAGCTTATCAAGGGTCCCTAATGAAAAACTGTTTTTT. Translated: CASSLSRVPNEKLFF.

This clonotype was found many times. This rearrangement joins TRBV7-2 to TRBJ1-4; D is possibly TRBD1 (6 bases). V gave up 2 bases and J gave up 5 bases, with 9 bases separating them. In germline, CDR1 is SGHTA, CDR2 FQGNSA. The CDR3 is made up of 14 amino acids. The CDR3: CASSLPTGNEKLFF. In nucleotides, the CDR3 is TGTGCCAGCAGCTTACCGACAGGAAATGAAAAACTGTTTTTT.

This clonotype was seen many times. This chain links TRBV7-8 with TRBJ2-2; 8 bases match TRBD2. The CDR3 is made up of 16 amino acids. CDR1 SGHVS and CDR2 FQNEAQ come from the germline V gene. Unmatched junction bases numbered 6, after V lost 2 bases and J lost 4 bases. CDR3 in amino acids: CASSLRAGGTTGELFF. CDR3 in DNA: TGTGCCAGCAGCTTAAGGGCGGGAGGCACCACCGGGGAGCTGTTTTTT.

This clonotype was recorded at least ten times. The rearrangement links TRBV9 to TRBJ2-1, with 10 bases aligning to TRBD2. With 4 bases clipped from V and 1 base from J, the junction kept 5 bases outside the gene matches. Germline CDR1 is SGDLS and CDR2 is YYNGEE. CDR3 length: 16 residues. CDR3 nucleotides: TGTGCCAGCAGCCCGACTAGCGGGTTATCCTACAATGAGCAGTTCTTC. Translating gives CASSPTSGLSYNEQFF.

This clonotype was recorded at least ten times. The chain combines TRBV7-9 with TRBJ2-2, with TRBD2 matching 7 bases. Germline V lookup: CDR1 SEHNR, CDR2 FQNEAQ (reference sequence). V trimming: 5 bases; J trimming: 7 bases; junction bases outside the gene matches: 16. This CDR3 is built from 17 residues. The CDR3 DNA sequence: TGTGCCAGCAGCGACTATTCCTTGCGGGAGCTCAGCGGGGAGCTGTTTTTT. Its protein product is CASSDYSLRELSGELFF.

Worth noting for this clonotype: The junction and the germline gene differ at one end; a read error may be behind it. The J gene is TRBJ2-7, the V gene TRBV7-9; 9 nucleotides agree with TRBD2. The CDR3 contains 14 residues. CDR1 SEHNR and CDR2 FQNEAQ come from the germline V gene (reference sequence). The CDR3 region has the DNA TGTGTCAGCAGCCTTAGCGGGAGTAAGGACGAGCAGTACTTC. Residues: CVSSLSGSKDEQYF.

In this sample, this clonotype turned up a few times. The chain links TRBV24-1 to TRBJ2-1, with unresolved D. V lost 3 bases to trimming and J lost 8 bases, with 10 bases between them. This CDR3 contains 13 residues. Looked up from germline, CDR1 is KGHDR and CDR2 is SFDVKD. The CDR3 nucleotides are TGTGCCACCAGTGATCTAAGCGACGATGAGCAGTTCTTC. This gives the protein CATSDLSDDEQFF.

There are many counts of this clonotype. V and J are TRBV30 and TRBJ1-4, with 9 bases lining up with TRBD1. Germline CDR1 is GTSNPN and CDR2 is SVGIG (reference sequence). There are 13 residues in the CDR3. The V segment lost 4 bases and the J segment 6 bases; nucleotides outside the gene matches: 3. This CDR3 is CAWTGTGYEKLFF. The CDR3 DNA reads as TGTGCCTGGACCGGGACAGGGTATGAAAAACTGTTTTTT.

This clonotype has only a few counts. CDR3 DNA: TGTGCCAGCTCACCACCGTGGGGATCCAGCGGGAGGATCAACAATGAGCAGTTCTTC. Translating it yields CASSPPWGSSGRINNEQFF. The J gene is TRBJ2-1, the V gene TRBV18, with TRBD2 identical over 9 bases. Germline V gene lookup returns CDR1 KGHSH and CDR2 LQKENI. The CDR3 totals 19 residues. The V gene end was trimmed by 0 bases and the J gene end by 5 bases; junction bases not matched to a gene: 14.

The chain recombines TRBV29-1 with TRBJ2-5; possibly TRBD2 for D (5 bases). CDR3 length: 10 amino acids. V lost 5 bases and J 4 bases, leaving 5 bases between the germline ends. Germline CDR1 SQVTM, CDR2 ANQGSEA. The CDR3 sequence is CSVRGETQYF. The CDR3 DNA is TGCAGCGTTCGGGGAGAGACCCAGTACTTC.

This clonotype has a handful of counts. This chain joins TRBV5-1 and TRBJ2-5; possibly TRBD1 or TRBD2 for D (5 bases each). Trimming shortened V by 2 bases and J by 5 bases, and 13 bases separated the two germline ends. The CDR3 consists of 14 residues. Germline V gives CDR1 SGHRS, CDR2 YFSETQ. The CDR3 DNA is TGCGCCAGCAGCTTAAGGGACCCGCGGGAGACCCAGTACTTC. It specifies CASSLRDPRETQYF.

Remarks on this clonotype: A much larger clone differs from this one at a single base, so this may be a read error. The chain is built from TRBV5-6 and TRBJ2-2; 7 nucleotides agree with TRBD1. J lost 0 bases, V lost 3 bases, and 2 bases had no gene match. Germline loops: CDR1 SGHDT, CDR2 YYEEEE. CDR3 length: 15 residues. CDR3 in DNA: TGTGCCAGCAGCTGGGGGACAGCGAACACCGGGGAGCTGTTTTTT. Its translation: CASSWGTANTGELFF.

In this sample, this clonotype turned up a few times. The V and J genes are TRBV29-1 and TRBJ1-1; 7 bases line up with TRBD1. Germline V gene sequence: CDR1 SQVTM, CDR2 ANQGSEA. The ends lost 4 bases at V and 4 bases at J; junction bases unmatched: 3. The CDR3 runs 12 residues. The CDR3 protein is CSVATGTTEAFF. The CDR3 bases are TGCAGCGTTGCGACAGGGACCACTGAAGCTTTCTTT.

This clonotype was recorded at least ten times. The V gene is TRBV3-1, the J gene TRBJ2-7, with D perhaps matching TRBD1 (5 bases). This CDR3 has 15 amino acids. V gave up 1 base and J gave up 2 bases, with 12 bases separating them. Germline V gene lookup returns CDR1 LGHDT and CDR2 YNNKEL (reference sequence). CDR3 region: CASSQGDSIAYEQYF. The CDR3 DNA reads as TGTGCCAGCAGCCAAGGTGACAGTATCGCCTACGAGCAGTACTTC.